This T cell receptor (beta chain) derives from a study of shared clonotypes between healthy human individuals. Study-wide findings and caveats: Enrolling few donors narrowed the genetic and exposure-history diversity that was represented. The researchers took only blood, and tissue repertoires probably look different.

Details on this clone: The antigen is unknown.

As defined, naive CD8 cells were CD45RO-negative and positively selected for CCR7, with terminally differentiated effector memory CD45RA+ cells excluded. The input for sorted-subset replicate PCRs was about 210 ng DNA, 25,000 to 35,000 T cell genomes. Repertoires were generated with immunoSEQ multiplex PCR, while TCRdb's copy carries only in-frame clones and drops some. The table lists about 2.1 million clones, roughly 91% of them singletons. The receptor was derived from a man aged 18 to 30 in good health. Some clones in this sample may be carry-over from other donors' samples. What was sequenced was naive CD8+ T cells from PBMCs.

As DNA, the CDR3 is TGTGCCAGTAAGCTATGGTCCAGGGGGCCGGGCACTGAAGCTTTCTTT. Protein: CASKLWSRGPGTEAFF. The V call is TRBV19, the J call TRBJ1-1; 8 bases are a match to TRBD1. This CDR3 spans 16 amino acids. The junction had 14 bases not matched to a gene; V was cut back by 7 bases and J by 4 bases. Germline V gives CDR1 LNHDA, CDR2 SQIVND (reference sequence).